This paragraph reports one TCR beta chain. This entry comes from a study of blood T cell repertoires in COVID-19. This table comes from immunoSEQ multiplex PCR, and its TCRdb copy is limited to in-frame clones, with some not included. The data hold fewer than 250,000 clones, with roughly 84% observed a single time. CDR3 size: 14 residues. Looked up from germline, CDR1 is LGHNA and CDR2 is YSLEER. Trimming shortened V by 1 base and J by 6 bases, and 12 bases separated the two germline ends. Participants' own reports of clinical history determined their cohort assignment. The sequenced sample was PBMCs or T cells enriched from blood (not recorded which). This TCR was recovered from a woman in her twenties or thirties who had been exposed to COVID-19. The rearrangement joins TRBV4-3 to TRBJ1-2, with a possible D match to TRBD1 (6 bases). CDR3 sequence: CASSQGEQGDGYTF. CDR3 coding DNA: TGCGCCAGCAGCCAAGGGGAACAGGGAGATGGCTACACCTTC.